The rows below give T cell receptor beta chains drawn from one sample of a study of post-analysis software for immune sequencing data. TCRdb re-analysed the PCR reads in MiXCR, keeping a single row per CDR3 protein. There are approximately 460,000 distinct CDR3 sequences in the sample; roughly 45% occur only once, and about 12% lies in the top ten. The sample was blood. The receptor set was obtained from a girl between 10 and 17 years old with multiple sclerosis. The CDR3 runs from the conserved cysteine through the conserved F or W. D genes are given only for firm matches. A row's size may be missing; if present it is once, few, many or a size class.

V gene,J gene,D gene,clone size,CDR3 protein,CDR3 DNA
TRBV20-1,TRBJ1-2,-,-,CSASIGRGRETNYGYTF,TGCAGTGCTAGCATAGGGAGGGGTCGGGAGACTAACTATGGCTACACCTTC
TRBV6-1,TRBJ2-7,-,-,CASRFDPEDYEQYF,TGTGCCAGCCGATTTGATCCCGAGGACTACGAGCAGTACTTC
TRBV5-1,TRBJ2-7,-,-,CASGSPSSGEQYF,TGCGCCAGCGGCTCTCCCTCTTCAGGCGAGCAGTACTTC
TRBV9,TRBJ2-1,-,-,CASSKYADEQFF,TGTGCCAGCAGTAAGTACGCCGATGAGCAGTTCTTC
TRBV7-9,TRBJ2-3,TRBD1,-,CASSPRTGGWTDTQYF,TGTGCCAGCAGCCCCCGGACAGGGGGGTGGACAGATACGCAGTATTTT
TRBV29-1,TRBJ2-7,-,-,CSVQTVSYNEQYF,TGCAGCGTCCAGACAGTTTCCTACAATGAGCAGTACTTC
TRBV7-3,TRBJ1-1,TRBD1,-,CASSLSVRGQAFF,TGTGCCAGCAGCTTAAGTGTCAGGGGGCAAGCTTTCTTT
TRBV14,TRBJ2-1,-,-,CASSQLANRDLFYNEQFF,TGTGCCAGCAGCCAGCTTGCCAACAGGGACCTTTTTTACAATGAGCAGTTCTTC
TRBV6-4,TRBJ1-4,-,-,CASSLGRLTTTNEKLFF,TGTGCCAGCAGCCTGGGACGCCTTACTACAACTAATGAAAAACTGTTTTTT
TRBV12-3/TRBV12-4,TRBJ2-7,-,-,CASSLGALGSYEQYF,TGTGCCAGCAGTTTAGGGGCTCTGGGGTCCTACGAGCAGTACTTC
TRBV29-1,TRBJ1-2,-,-,CSVEGIDGYTF,TGCAGCGTTGAGGGCATAGATGGCTACACCTTC
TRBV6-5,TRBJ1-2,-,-,CASTNTATGDGYTF,TGTGCCAGCACCAACACGGCAACAGGAGATGGCTACACCTTC
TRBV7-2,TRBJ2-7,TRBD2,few,CASSCELPGLAGGLYEQYF,TGTGCCAGCAGCTGCGAGCTCCCGGGACTAGCGGGAGGCCTCTACGAGCAGTACTTC
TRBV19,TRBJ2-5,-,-,CASSMKGPTGWTQYF,TGTGCCAGTAGTATGAAGGGGCCGACCGGTTGGACCCAGTACTTC
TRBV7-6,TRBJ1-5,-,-,CASSLAPGAGQPQHF,TGTGCCAGCAGCTTAGCTCCGGGGGCTGGCCAGCCCCAGCATTTT
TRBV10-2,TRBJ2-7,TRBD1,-,CASSVGQGSEQYF,TGCGCCAGCAGTGTTGGACAGGGCAGCGAGCAGTACTTC
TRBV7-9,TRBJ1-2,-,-,CASSLSLARNYGYTF,TGTGCCAGCAGCTTATCGCTTGCCAGGAACTATGGCTACACCTTC
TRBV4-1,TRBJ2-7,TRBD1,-,CASSQEDRTDEQYF,TGCGCCAGCAGCCAAGAGGACAGGACGGACGAGCAGTACTTC
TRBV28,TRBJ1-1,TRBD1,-,CASSTGGTEAFF,TGTGCCAGCAGTACAGGGGGAACTGAAGCTTTCTTT
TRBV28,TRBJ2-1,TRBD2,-,CASSPDSGRAGNEQFF,TGTGCCAGCAGCCCTGACAGCGGGAGGGCCGGGAATGAGCAGTTCTTC
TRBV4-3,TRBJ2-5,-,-,CASSQEVRKTQYF,TGCGCCAGCAGCCAAGAGGTTAGGAAGACCCAGTACTTC
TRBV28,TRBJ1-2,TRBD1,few,CASRSLTGVYGYTF,TGTGCTAGCAGGAGCTTGACAGGGGTCTATGGCTACACCTTC
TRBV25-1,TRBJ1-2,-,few,CASSQQGTYGYTF,TGTGCCAGCAGTCAACAGGGCACCTATGGCTACACCTTC
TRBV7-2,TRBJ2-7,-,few,CASSLEGAGTPYEQYF,TGTGCCAGCAGCTTAGAAGGGGCGGGGACCCCCTACGAGCAGTACTTC
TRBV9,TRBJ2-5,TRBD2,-,CASSVGSSGTGETQYF,TGTGCCAGCAGCGTAGGCTCTAGCGGTACGGGAGAGACCCAGTACTTC
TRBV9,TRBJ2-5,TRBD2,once,CASSRAGSGSLQETQYF,TGTGCCAGCAGCAGGGCTGGGAGCGGGAGTTTACAAGAGACCCAGTACTTC
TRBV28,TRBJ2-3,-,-,CATLGEIGNTQYF,TGTGCCACCTTGGGGGAAATTGGAAATACGCAGTATTTT
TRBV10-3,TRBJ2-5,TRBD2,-,CAISVRTSGRAGETQYF,TGTGCCATCAGTGTCCGGACTAGCGGGAGGGCTGGGGAGACCCAGTACTTC
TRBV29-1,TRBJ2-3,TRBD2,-,CSVEGLAGVDTQYF,TGCAGCGTTGAGGGACTAGCGGGAGTTGATACGCAGTATTTT
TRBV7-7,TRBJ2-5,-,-,CASSLDTLREQYF,TGTGCTAGCAGCTTGGATACCCTTCGAGAGCAGTACTTC
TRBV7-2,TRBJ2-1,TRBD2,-,CASSFFSGGYNEQFF,TGTGCCAGCAGCTTTTTTAGCGGGGGGTACAATGAGCAGTTCTTC
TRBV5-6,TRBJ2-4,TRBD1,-,CASRLNRGAKNIQYF,TGTGCCAGCAGGCTTAACAGGGGAGCCAAAAACATTCAGTACTTC
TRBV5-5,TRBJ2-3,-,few,CASSLEVILTDTQYF,TGTGCCAGCAGCTTGGAGGTCATACTCACAGATACGCAGTATTTT
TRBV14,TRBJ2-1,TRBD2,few,CASSLAKAGAGSYEQFF,TGTGCCAGCAGCCTAGCAAAAGCGGGAGCGGGGTCGTATGAGCAGTTCTTC
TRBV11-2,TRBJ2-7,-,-,CASSLGQWEQYF,TGTGCCAGCAGCTTAGGGCAATGGGAGCAGTACTTC
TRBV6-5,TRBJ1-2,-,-,CASSTTGKLDGYTF,TGTGCCAGCAGTACCACCGGCAAACTGGATGGCTACACCTTC
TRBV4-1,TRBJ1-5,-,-,CASSQEGVGNQPQHF,TGTGCCAGCAGCCAAGAAGGGGTTGGCAATCAGCCCCAGCATTTT
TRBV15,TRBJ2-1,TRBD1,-,CATTLTGSHEQFF,TGTGCCACCACCCTGACAGGGAGCCATGAGCAGTTCTTC
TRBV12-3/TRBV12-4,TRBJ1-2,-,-,CASSLNSGANYGYTF,TGTGCCAGCAGTTTAAACTCCGGGGCAAACTATGGCTACACCTTC
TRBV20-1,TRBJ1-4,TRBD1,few,CSAREHNRGYGEKLFF,TGCAGTGCTAGAGAACACAACAGGGGGTATGGTGAAAAACTGTTTTTT
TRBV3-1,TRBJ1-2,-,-,CASSRRAGGDYGYTF,TGTGCCAGCAGCCGGCGTGCCGGGGGCGACTATGGCTACACCTTC
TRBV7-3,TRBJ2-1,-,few,CASSLSRGAYNEQFF,TGTGCCAGCAGCTTATCAAGGGGCGCCTACAATGAGCAGTTCTTC
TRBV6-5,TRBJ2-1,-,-,CASSYSRTGNEQFF,TGTGCCAGCAGTTACTCGAGGACGGGGAATGAGCAGTTCTTC
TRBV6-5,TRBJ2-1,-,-,CASSRTPPEQFF,TGTGCCAGCAGTCGGACTCCACCTGAGCAGTTCTTC
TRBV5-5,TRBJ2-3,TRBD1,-,CASSHTPRTGRVDTQYF,TGTGCCAGCAGCCACACGCCACGGACAGGCCGGGTGGATACGCAGTATTTT
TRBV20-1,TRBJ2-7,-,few,CSARSQIYEQYF,TGCAGTGCTAGATCCCAGATCTACGAGCAGTACTTC